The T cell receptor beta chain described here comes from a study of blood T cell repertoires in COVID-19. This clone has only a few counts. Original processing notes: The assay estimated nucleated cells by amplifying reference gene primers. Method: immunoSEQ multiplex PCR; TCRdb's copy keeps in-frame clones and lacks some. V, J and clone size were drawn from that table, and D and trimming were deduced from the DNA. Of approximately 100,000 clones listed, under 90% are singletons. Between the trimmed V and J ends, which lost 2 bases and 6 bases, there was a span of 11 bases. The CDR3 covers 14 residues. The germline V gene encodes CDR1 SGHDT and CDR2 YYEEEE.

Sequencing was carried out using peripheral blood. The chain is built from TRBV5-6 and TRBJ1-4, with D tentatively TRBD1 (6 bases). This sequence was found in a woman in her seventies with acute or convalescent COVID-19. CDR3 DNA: TGTGCCAGCAGCTTTCTGGGACAAGATGAAAAACTGTTTTTT. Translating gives CASSFLGQDEKLFF.